This T cell receptor (beta chain) was recorded in a study of T cell changes during pregnancy in multiple sclerosis. Measured with immunoSEQ multiplex PCR; TCRdb has only the in-frame clones, and not every one. Found here are tens of thousands of clones, roughly 92% of them singletons; the top ten hold 1.4%. CDR1 LGHNA and CDR2 YSLEER come from the germline V gene. The CDR3 length is 16 residues. The V gene end was trimmed by 0 bases and the J gene end by 4 bases; junction bases not matched to a gene: 4. This sequence joins TRBV4-3 and TRBJ2-2; TRBD2 agrees at 8 bases. This specimen consisted of peripheral blood, obtained in the second trimester of pregnancy. The receptor was derived from a female donor with multiple sclerosis, enrolled in a pregnancy study. CDR3 coding DNA: TGCGCCAGCAGCCAAGATTTCGGGGGGGGCACCGGGGAGCTGTTTTTT. It is translated as CASSQDFGGGTGELFF.